This T cell receptor beta chain was identified in a study of blood T cell repertoires in COVID-19. At the level of the study: From the United States, Italy and Spain came samples of acute and convalescent COVID-19. In each case, the material was cDNA or gDNA derived from T cells, B-cell-depleted T cells, or PBMCs.

Trimming removed 5 bases from V and 4 bases from J, with 9 bases in between. Per the germline V gene, CDR1 is SGDLS and CDR2 is YYNGEE. The CDR3 is made up of 12 amino acids. Repertoires were generated with immunoSEQ multiplex PCR, while TCRdb's copy carries only in-frame clones and drops some. The table lists 200,000 to 250,000 clones, about 86% of them singletons. Source material: peripheral blood. This receptor was taken from a woman aged 30 to 39 who had recovered from COVID-19. V and J are TRBV9 and TRBJ1-2, with D possibly TRBD1 on 5 matching bases. CDR3 region: CASSPGIYGYTF. The CDR3 nucleotides are TGTGCCAGCAGTCCAGGGATCTATGGCTACACCTTC.